This TCR beta chain stems from a study of regulatory T cells in long-lasting Graves disease. Assembly of TCR beta libraries relied on iRepertoire HTBI primers together with Arm-PCR of CDR3 regions. TCRdb called the multiplex PCR reads again in MiXCR, with one record for every CDR3 protein. The data show about 430,000 distinct CDR3 sequences, 15% seen once. The ends lost 6 bases at V and 5 bases at J; junction bases unmatched: 9. The CDR3 length is 15 residues. Germline V gene lookup returns CDR1 SGHRS and CDR2 YFSETQ. This sample's time point: newly diagnosed GD, antithyroid drugs for less than 3 months. The authors made the TCR library using RNA they extracted from PBMCs. These data were also reused for a study on T cells in Graves' hyperthyroidism and ophthalmopathy. That paper states: Thyroid ultrasound, orbital computed tomography, clinical symptoms, and serum thyroxine and TRAb underpinned diagnoses.

The chain recombines TRBV5-1 with TRBJ2-1, with TRBD1 matching over 9 bases. The sequencing used peripheral blood mononuclear cells (PBMCs), collected at new diagnosis, from a patient treated with antithyroid drugs. This receptor was identified in a middle-aged woman with Graves disease. CDR3 sequence reads: CASIPGTGYNNEQFF. CDR3 DNA sequence: TGCGCCAGCATCCCTGGGACAGGGTATAACAATGAGCAGTTCTTC.